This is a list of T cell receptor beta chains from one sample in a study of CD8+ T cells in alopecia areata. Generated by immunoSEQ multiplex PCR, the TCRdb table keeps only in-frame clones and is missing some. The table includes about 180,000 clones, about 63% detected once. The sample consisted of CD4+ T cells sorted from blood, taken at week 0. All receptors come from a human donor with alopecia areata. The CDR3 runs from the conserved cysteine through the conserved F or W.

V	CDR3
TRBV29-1	CSVEGAPGAGSEQYF
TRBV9	CASSAGPDRSTEAFF
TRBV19	CASSTWTGAGNEQFF
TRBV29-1	CSVEPTKGGTQYF
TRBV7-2	CASSLSPDRGVLYGYTF
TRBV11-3	CASSLASNNEQFF
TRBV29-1	CSALPGQSGTEAFF
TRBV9	CASSGGTANVLTF
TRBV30	CAWSQGGYNEQFF
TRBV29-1	CSVAGRVSYEQYF
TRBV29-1	CSVQTDRGVQYF
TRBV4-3	CASSQDWEGGSNQPQHF
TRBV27	CASSFQTGSLNTEAFF
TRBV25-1	CASSEYSSPLHF
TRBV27	CASSFRGNNQPQHF
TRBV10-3	CAIGAIQETQYF
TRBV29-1	CSVHPNSGTSRAFF
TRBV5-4	CASTPGGDYGYTF
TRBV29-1	CSVAPGREQYF
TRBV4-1	CASSQVGTGLSSGANVLTF
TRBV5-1	CASSLDGTNYGYTF
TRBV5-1	CASSLDGGSYNEQFF
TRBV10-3	CAISATSGGDTQYF
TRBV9	CASSLGLAGVNEQYF
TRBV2	CASSYGQGANQPQHF
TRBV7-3	CASSPVTGELFF
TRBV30	CAWSVLGSINSPLHF
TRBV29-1	CSVEDSYNREQYF
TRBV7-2	CAITQIGTAPYGYTF
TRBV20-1	CSAPTSDTQYF
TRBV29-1	CSVDYLTEAFF
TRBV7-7	CASSRTGGEQFF
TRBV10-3	CAISALPESEQFF
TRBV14	CASSQVDRAFRAFF
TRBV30	CARLGGLGIQYF
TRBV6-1	CASSYLGTGEETQYF
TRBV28	CASSLGPFNEQFF
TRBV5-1	CASSLATAPGDGYTF
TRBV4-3	CASSQSFGQSYNEQFF
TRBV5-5	CASSLTSGTAYNEQFF
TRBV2	CASSELRGSRVNSPLHF
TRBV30	CAWSAPIRLGETQYF
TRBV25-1	CASSEWGEGYTF
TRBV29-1	CSVDSDGTYEQYF
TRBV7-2	CASSPRGLSNGYTF
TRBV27	CASTGLAGSYTDTQYF
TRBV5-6	CASSLEQRGVGTDTQYF
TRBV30	CAWSVNRAGQPQHF
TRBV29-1	CSVSSGRGKNQPQHF
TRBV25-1	CASSQTGRPYEQYF